This TCR beta chain came from a study of tumor-infiltrating lymphocytes in primary liver carcinoma. Study-level background: The patients comprised men and women between the ages of 30 and 69 years. Regarding the study as a whole: Only about 8-24% of top clones were detected in each of the five tumor regions. Overlap between tumor regions exceeded overlap of tumor with adjacent tissue or blood.

From around 520 ng of total RNA, TCR beta-specific cDNA was reverse-transcribed using a constant-region primer. Three nested multiplex PCR rounds, a slightly modified ARM-PCR method, built the TCR beta libraries. The study ran its first two PCR rounds for around 10 cycles each, using TRBV1-TRBV30 forward primers and a C-beta reverse primer. MiXCR, run by TCRdb on the multiplex PCR reads, gives a single entry per CDR3 protein. The table includes 55,000 to 65,000 distinct CDR3 sequences, 55% to 75% detected once. Concerning this clonotype: Its antigen is unidentified. This could be a read error, since a much larger clone is one nucleotide away.

The study co-extracted DNA and RNA from approximately 20-30 mg of unsorted bulk tissue. Five separate regions of each tumor underwent sampling. The CDR3 has 13 amino acids. CDR1 DFQATT and CDR2 SNEGSKA come from the germline V gene (reference sequence). The V end lost 7 bases, the J end lost 0 bases, and 11 bases lay between the germline ends. Sequenced input: liver tumor tissue from sampling region 2. Subset meaning: tumor region T2, inferior pole. The chain employs TRBV20-1 and TRBJ2-3, with unresolved D. This clonotype originated in a man aged 35-49 years with primary liver carcinoma and hepatitis B virus infection. As DNA, the CDR3 is TGCAGTGTTAGTTTTAGGAGCACAGATACGCAGTATTTT. Translation: CSVSFRSTDTQYF.